This T cell receptor beta chain was recorded in a study of Graves' ophthalmopathy and Graves' hyperthyroidism. In germline, CDR1 is SGHTA, CDR2 FQGNSA. The CDR3 contains 15 residues. The ends were cut back, 2 bases at V and 0 bases at J, with 10 bases in the middle. The TCR beta CDR3 regions underwent amplification from RNA transcripts. Investigators did first-round RT-PCR with HTBI primers, then second-round multiplex PCR. TCRdb independently ran MiXCR on the multiplex PCR reads; one entry per CDR3 protein. Found here are some 390,000 distinct CDR3 sequences, around 20% of them singletons; the top ten hold around 1.6%. Ten or more counts support this clonotype.

This clonotype was sampled from a woman in her late teens or twenties with Graves' ophthalmopathy. Sequences were obtained from peripheral blood. V and J are TRBV7-2 and TRBJ1-2; D is ambiguous. DNA for the CDR3: TGTGCCAGCAGCTTATCGTTTACAGCTAACTATGGCTACACCTTC. Residues: CASSLSFTANYGYTF.